Detailed here is one T cell receptor beta chain. The antigen remains unidentified. This CDR3 is 16 amino acids long. Germline V lookup: CDR1 SGHKS, CDR2 YYEKEE (reference sequence). V trimming: 2 bases; J trimming: 5 bases; junction bases outside the gene matches: 9. Assay used: immunoSEQ multiplex PCR; TCRdb lists only in-frame clones, some missing. The sample has 14,000 or so clones; roughly four fifths are singletons. The sample belongs to a study of lymphopenia after photon versus proton radiotherapy. Study-wide findings and caveats: After the lymphocyte nadir, photon-treated repertoires showed oligoclonal expansion, especially of CD8+ Temra cells. Authors raise, but do not show, better survival with proton therapy. In patients who died, overall survival fell as post-nadir TCR diversity dropped more.

The sample here was peripheral blood, taken from a patient treated with photon-based radiotherapy. This TCR was sampled from a man aged 50 to 59 with gastric cancer. The V gene is TRBV5-5, the J gene TRBJ2-4; 8 bases are shared with TRBD1. The CDR3 nucleotides read TGTGCCAGCAGCTTAAGAGGACAGGGTGGCGAAAACATTCAGTACTTC. Translated: CASSLRGQGGENIQYF.